This T cell receptor beta chain was retrieved from a study of blood T cell repertoires in COVID-19 (dated by TCRdb to the early 2020s). With regard to the full study: The collaborator samples originated in the United States, Italy and Spain and spanned the acute and convalescent phases of COVID-19. The samples were drawn from the first 160 participants of the ongoing ImmuneRACE study and from about 1,200 subjects provided by 6 global collaborators. Where HLA class I and class II types were available, the types were taken from metadata supplied by the sample provider, not from assay-based typing. The repertoires were released in a freely available public database meant as a resource for research on the immune response to SARS-CoV-2. A de-identified subject ID, COVID-19 status, age in years and sex were almost always included in the sample metadata. The prospective study material was composed of cDNA or gDNA derived from T cells, B-cell-depleted T cells, or PBMCs. The dataset comprised deeply sampled blood TCRbeta repertoires from subjects exposed to, actively infected with, or recovered from COVID-19.

Details on this clone: What antigen it recognizes has not been identified. No base quality information exists; no much larger clone differs at one position.

V lost 8 bases and J lost 1 base; the stretch between them is 21 bases long. The CDR3 sequence holds 17 residues, the cysteine and phenylalanine included. Solely the CDR3 DNA is kept, with 51 bases framed from the first base. CDR1 and CDR2 (SGHTA, FQGNSA) derive from the germline V gene. The immunoSEQ Assay, a bias-controlled multiplex PCR, was used to amplify TCRbeta CDR3 regions from genomic DNA. On the authors' methods: The number of nucleated cells in each sample was estimated from the amplification of reference gene primers within the assay. Sequence reads were collapsed and filtered to measure the absolute abundance of every unique TCRbeta CDR3 rearrangement. For each sample, productive Simpson clonality was calculated as the square root of Simpson's diversity index across productive rearrangements. TCRdb re-hosts the immuneACCESS table, in-frame sequences only. Its copies lack some clones; in the studies checked, an unresolved V gene accounts for under half of them, and the cause for the rest is not known. Clone size and the V and J calls come from that table; the DNA yielded D and trimming. The sample data list fewer than 200,000 clones, and around 83% of these were observed just once. Jointly, the top ten make up more than 3% of the sample.

The full study reports these points: The amount of clinical and demographic metadata varied by source and participant and was provided uncurated.

Participants in the prospective study were aged roughly 18 to 100 years, lived in over 20 United States geographic areas, and enrolled through a virtual design. In the prospective study, participants were assigned to cohorts based on the clinical history participants reported in a screening survey and a study questionnaire. Exposed participants were defined as having been in contact with someone with a PCR-confirmed or clinician-diagnosed COVID-19 case within 2 weeks of study entry. In the prospective study, whole blood, serum and a nasopharyngeal or oropharyngeal swab were collected from each participant by mobile phlebotomists. Over a roughly two-month period, participants in the prospective study had the option of providing additional blood draws and questionnaires. Before DNA extraction, blood samples from the prospective study were shipped at room temperature or frozen.

Source material: PBMCs or T cells enriched from blood (not recorded which). This chain is built from TRBV7-2 and TRBJ2-1, and perhaps TRBD1 as D gene, on 5 matching bases. This sequence was found in a woman aged 30 to 39 who had been exposed to COVID-19. CDR3 sequence: CASQKTTVASSYNEQFF. DNA sequence: TGTGCCAGCCAAAAAACGACAGTCGCCAGTTCCTACAATGAGCAGTTCTTC.